Given below is one TCR beta chain in context. This specimen comes from a study of blood T cell repertoires in COVID-19. Across the study: T cells, B-cell-depleted T cells, or PBMCs supplied cDNA or gDNA.

Residents of 24 US areas, aged about 18 to 95 years, made up the participants. Each participant's cohort was designated according to participant-reported clinical history. The recovered donors of Cohort 3 showed two negative PCRs, clearance, or symptom resolution. Produced via immunoSEQ multiplex PCR; TCRdb's table is partial and in-frame only. The sample carries 350,000 or so clones, roughly 90% recorded once. This CDR3 has 14 residues. The V and J ends lost 5 bases and 6 bases respectively, with 16 bases between them. The germline V gene encodes CDR1 SNHLY and CDR2 FYNNEI. The sample was PBMCs or T cells enriched from blood (not recorded which). The clonotype originates from a woman in her 30s who had recovered from COVID-19. The rearrangement uses TRBV2 and TRBJ1-2, with D perhaps TRBD1 (6 bases). The CDR3 coding sequence is TGTGCCAGCAGTAACAGGGTAAAAGTTGATGGCTACACCTTC. Translating it yields CASSNRVKVDGYTF.